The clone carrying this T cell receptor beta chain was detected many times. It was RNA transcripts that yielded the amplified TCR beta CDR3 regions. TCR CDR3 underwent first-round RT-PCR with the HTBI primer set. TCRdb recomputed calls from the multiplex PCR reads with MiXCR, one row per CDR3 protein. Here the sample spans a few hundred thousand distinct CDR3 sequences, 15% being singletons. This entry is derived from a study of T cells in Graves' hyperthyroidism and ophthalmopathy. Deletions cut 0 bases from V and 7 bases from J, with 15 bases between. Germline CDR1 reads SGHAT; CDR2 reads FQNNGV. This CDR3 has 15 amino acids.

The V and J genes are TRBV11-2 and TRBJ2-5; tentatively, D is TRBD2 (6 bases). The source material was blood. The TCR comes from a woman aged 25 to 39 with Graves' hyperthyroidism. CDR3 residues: CASSLDPTSSGTQYF. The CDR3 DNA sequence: TGTGCCAGCAGCTTAGACCCCACTAGCTCCGGGACCCAGTACTTC. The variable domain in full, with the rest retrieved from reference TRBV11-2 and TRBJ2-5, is EAGVAQSPRYKIIEKRQSVAFWCNPISGHATLYWYQQILGQGPKLLIQFQNNGVVDDSQLPKDRFSAERLKGVDSTLKIQPAKLEDSAVYLCASSLDPTSSGTQYFGPGTRLLVL.